These 17 T cell receptor beta chains were sequenced from one sample in a study of blood T cell repertoires in COVID-19. Generated by immunoSEQ multiplex PCR, the TCRdb table keeps only in-frame clones and is missing some. The repertoire includes about 59,000 clones, 80% to 85% of them detected once, and 25% to 30% sits in the top ten. Input material: peripheral blood. The receptors were gathered from a woman older than 75 with active or convalescent COVID-19.

The chain is built from TRBV7-8 and TRBJ2-2; D remains ambiguous. Germline lookup yields CDR1 SGHVS and CDR2 FQNEAQ. V was pared by 2 bases and J by 4 bases, with 11 bases between. CDR3 length: 15 residues. The CDR3 bases are TGTGCCAGCAGCTTATTAGGTGGCGGCACCGGGGAGCTGTTTTTT. Amino acids: CASSLLGGGTGELFF.

This chain joins TRBV7-2 and TRBJ1-2; possibly TRBD1 for D (6 bases). Germline V gene sequence: CDR1 SGHTA, CDR2 FQGNSA. The CDR3 runs to 15 residues. The V gene lost 1 base and the J gene lost 1 base, with 10 bases spanning the gap. CDR3 loop: CASSLEEDSNYGYTF. CDR3 nucleotide sequence: TGTGCCAGCAGCTTAGAAGAGGACAGTAACTATGGCTACACCTTC.

J is TRBJ2-7 and V is TRBV7-2, with 13 bases identical to TRBD2. The CDR3 extends over 14 amino acids. V lost 5 bases and J lost 6; bases outside the gene matches: 4. Germline V gene lookup returns CDR1 SGHTA and CDR2 FQGNSA. CDR3 loop: CASSVLAGGLEQYF. DNA for the CDR3: TGTGCCAGCAGCGTACTAGCGGGGGGGCTCGAGCAGTACTTC.

The chain is built from TRBV21-1 and TRBJ2-3; the table's TRBD1 call for D was not verified on the DNA. TRBV21-1 is listed as a pseudogene. The CDR3 contains 17 residues. CDR3 bases: TGTGCCAGCAGCAAGCCGGCCAACAGAACGAGCACAGATACGCAGTATTTT. Translated, it gives CASSKPANRTSTDTQYF.

As to this clone: Germline is not matched at one junction end, which may reflect a read error. The V call is TRBV19, the J call TRBJ1-2; TRBD1 agrees at 11 bases. The CDR3 is 15 amino acids. Germline CDR1 LNHDA, CDR2 SQIVND (reference sequence). In DNA form, the CDR3 reads TGTGCCAGTAGACCCGGACAGGGGGCCTACTACGGCTACACCTTC. This gives the protein CASRPGQGAYYGYTF. Combining the CDR3 with reference TRBV19 and TRBJ1-2 gives the whole variable domain DGGITQSPKYLFRKEGQNVTLSCEQNLNHDAMYWYRQDPGQGLRLIYYSQIVNDFQKGDIAEGYSVSREKKESFPLTVTSAQKNPTAFYLCASRPGQGAYYGYTFGSGTRLTVV.

The chain recombines TRBV18 with TRBJ1-2; possibly TRBD1 for D (6 bases). This CDR3 contains 13 residues. Trimming took off 5 bases at V and 2 bases at J, with 9 bases between the two ends. Germline V gives CDR1 KGHSH, CDR2 LQKENI. The CDR3 nucleotides read TGTGCCAGCTCAGTCGACAGGAACTATGGCTACACCTTC. It yields the protein CASSVDRNYGYTF.

The chain combines TRBV29-1 with TRBJ1-2, with 8 bases matching TRBD1. The CDR3 spans 14 residues. Germline V gene data show CDR1 as SQVTM and CDR2 as ANQGSEA. After removal of 6 bases from V and 2 bases from J, the junction contained 8 bases not matched to a gene. Here the CDR3 reads CSVSSGGPNYGYTF. DNA for the CDR3: TGCAGCGTCAGCTCAGGGGGCCCCAACTATGGCTACACCTTC.

This rearrangement joins TRBV28 to TRBJ2-7; 10 bases match TRBD1. The CDR3 is 15 amino acids. The germline CDR1 and CDR2 sequences are MDHEN and SYDVKM. J lost 4 bases, V lost 6 bases, and 9 bases had no gene match. The CDR3, as DNA: TGTGCCAGCAGCCCCCGTGGGACAGGGGATTACGAGCAGTACTTC. It yields the protein CASSPRGTGDYEQYF.

V and J are TRBV20-1 and TRBJ2-1, with 11 bases identical to TRBD2. The V segment lost 3 bases and the J segment 7 bases; nucleotides outside the gene matches: 11. The germline V gene has CDR1 DFQATT and CDR2 SNEGSKA (reference sequence). The CDR3 runs to 16 residues. The CDR3 region is CSASWASGGFVNEQFF. The CDR3 DNA is TGCAGTGCTAGTTGGGCTAGCGGGGGGTTCGTTAATGAGCAGTTCTTC.

The chain employs TRBV29-1 and TRBJ1-1, with unresolved D. V lost 7 bases and J lost 0, with 9 bases in between. In germline, CDR1 is SQVTM, CDR2 ANQGSEA. The CDR3 spans 12 residues. CDR3 DNA: TGCAGCGGGGCCAACTTGAACACTGAAGCTTTCTTT. Translation: CSGANLNTEAFF. The full variable domain, rest sourced from reference TRBV29-1 and TRBJ1-1, is SAVISQKPSRDICQRGTSLTIQCQVDSQVTMMFWYRQQPGQSLTLIATANQGSEATYESGFVIDKFPISRPNLTFSTLTVSNMSPEDSSIYLCSGANLNTEAFFGQGTRLTVV.

The rearrangement uses TRBV9 and TRBJ2-3, with D maybe TRBD2 (6 bases). The CDR3 is 14 residues long. CDR1 is SGDLS and CDR2 is YYNGEE in the germline V gene. Trimming took off 3 bases at V and 3 bases at J, with 11 bases between the two ends. The chain's CDR3 is CASSARDFTDTQYF. The CDR3 region has the DNA TGTGCCAGCAGCGCAAGGGACTTTACAGATACGCAGTATTTT.

The V gene is TRBV6-2 or TRBV6-3, the J gene TRBJ1-1; 9 bases are shared with TRBD1. The CDR3 length is 15 residues. V lost 2 bases to trimming and J lost 3 bases; unmatched junction nucleotides: 4. The V gene's germline CDR1 is MNHEY and CDR2 SVGEGT. This chain's CDR3 is CASSYPRQGDTEAFF. DNA of the CDR3: TGTGCCAGCAGTTACCCTAGACAGGGGGACACTGAAGCTTTCTTT.

The J gene is TRBJ2-7, the V gene TRBV6-5; 7 bases line up with TRBD1. The CDR3 has 12 amino acids. The germline V gene has CDR1 MNHEY and CDR2 SVGAGI. After removal of 7 bases from V and 3 bases from J, the junction contained 3 bases not matched to a gene. The CDR3 loop is CASKQGNYEQYF. DNA for the CDR3: TGTGCCAGCAAACAGGGGAACTACGAGCAGTACTTC.

This chain uses TRBV19 with TRBJ2-1, with TRBD2 matching 7 bases. This CDR3 comprises 13 residues. Unmatched junction bases numbered 14, after V lost 5 bases and J lost 16 bases. The germline V gene has CDR1 LNHDA and CDR2 SQIVND (reference sequence). This CDR3 is CASSPQSGGGGFF. The CDR3 DNA reads as TGTGCCAGTAGTCCCCAGAGCGGCGGGGGAGGTTTCTTC.

The rearrangement links TRBV28 to TRBJ1-2, with 7 bases lining up with TRBD1. The CDR3 has 14 residues. J lost 0 bases, V lost 6 bases, and 4 bases had no gene match. Germline V gene data show CDR1 as MDHEN and CDR2 as SYDVKM. DNA for the CDR3: TGTGCCAGCAGGGCTGGGACAGCTAACTATGGCTACACCTTC. This gives the protein CASRAGTANYGYTF.

The V call is TRBV6-5, the J call TRBJ2-3; 9 bases fit TRBD2. Germline trimming cut 6 bases from V and 4 bases from J; bases unmatched to any gene: 5. Germline V CDR1 and CDR2: MNHEY, SVGAGI. This CDR3 region has 14 residues. CDR3 nucleotides: TGTGCCAGCAGCGGGGCGGGGGGGGCAGATACGCAGTATTTT. Amino acid sequence: CASSGAGGADTQYF.

V gene TRBV12-5 combines with J gene TRBJ1-4, with TRBD1 matching 7 bases. After removal of 2 bases from V and 7 bases from J, the junction contained 7 bases not matched to a gene. The CDR3 runs 15 residues. Germline V gene lookup returns CDR1 LGHNT and CDR2 FRNRAP. This CDR3 is CASGLIGGQSEKLFF. In nucleotides, the CDR3 is TGTGCTAGTGGTTTGATCGGGGGACAGTCTGAAAAACTGTTTTTT.